The entry below describes one TCR beta chain. The entry originates in a study of blood T cell repertoires in COVID-19. Across the study: Sources were T cells, B-cell-depleted T cells, or PBMCs; the material itself was cDNA or gDNA.

As processed by the authors: Estimation of nucleated cell counts relied on the amplification of reference gene primers. Clones were sequenced by immunoSEQ multiplex PCR, and TCRdb holds only the in-frame ones, with some missing. For V, J and clone size, that table is used; D and trimming come from the DNA. The data contain about 150,000 clones, about 92% of them singletons. From germline, CDR1 is SNHLY and CDR2 FYNNEI. The CDR3 covers 14 residues. The V end lost 5 bases, the J end lost 4 bases, and 12 bases lay between the germline ends. The sample taken for sequencing was peripheral blood. This clonotype originated in a human donor in a cohort sampled during active COVID-19. The rearrangement joins TRBV2 to TRBJ1-3, with D possibly being TRBD1 (5 bases). CDR3 nucleotide sequence: TGTGCCAGCAGTTTGTTCAGGGCCGGAAACACCATATATTTT. It encodes CASSLFRAGNTIYF.